These 30 T cell receptor beta chains originate from one sample sequenced in a study of shared clonotypes between healthy human individuals. Measured with immunoSEQ multiplex PCR; TCRdb has only the in-frame clones, and not every one. The table includes around 1.5 million clones, approximately 98% detected once. The sample taken for sequencing was naive CD4+ T cells sorted from blood. Subset given: CD45RA+ positively selected. These receptor sequences come from a man younger than 45 in good health.

The J gene is TRBJ2-2, the V gene TRBV5-6; D unresolved. Germline loops: CDR1 SGHDT, CDR2 YYEEEE. Trimming left V 3 bases short and J 4 bases short, with 10 bases between. The CDR3 totals 14 residues. CDR3 in DNA: TGTGCCAGCAGCTCGGCCACGGGCACCGGGGAGCTGTTTTTT. Residues: CASSSATGTGELFF. The whole variable domain, filled in from reference TRBV5-6 and TRBJ2-2, reads DAGVTQSPTHLIKTRGQQVTLRCSPKSGHDTVSWYQQALGQGPQFIFQYYEEEERQRGNFPDRFSGHQFPNYSSELNVNALLLGDSALYLCASSSATGTGELFFGEGSRLTVL.

This clone was recorded only once. The chain is built from TRBV6-6 and TRBJ2-7; D is ambiguous. Germline V CDR1 and CDR2: MNHNY, SVGAGI (reference sequence). The V and J ends lost 5 bases and 5 bases respectively, with 19 bases between them. CDR3 length equals 15 residues. In DNA, the CDR3 is TGTGCCAGCAGTCCCATTCGGTGGAAGAGGAACGAGCAGTACTTC. It is translated as CASSPIRWKRNEQYF.

A note on this clone: The junction departs from germline at one end; a sequencing error may be responsible. The chain links TRBV18 to TRBJ2-7, with D uncertain. Germline CDR1 reads KGHSH; CDR2 reads LQKENI. The CDR3 runs to 12 residues. CDR3 sequence reads: CASSPGQDPRDF. In DNA form, the CDR3 reads TGTGCCAGCTCACCCGGGCAGGACCCCCGCGACTTC.

The chain employs TRBV6-6 and TRBJ2-5; tentative D call: TRBD2 (6 bases). CDR1 MNHNY and CDR2 SVGAGI come from the germline V gene (reference sequence). Trimming shortened V by 0 bases and J by 5 bases, and 13 bases separated the two germline ends. CDR3 length equals 15 residues. CDR3 loop: CASSYSVLALETQYF. The CDR3 DNA is TGTGCCAGCAGTTACTCCGTCCTAGCGCTGGAGACCCAGTACTTC.

This clone was seen only once. The chain joins TRBV29-1 to TRBJ2-5; 10 nucleotides agree with TRBD2. Trimming cost V 2 bases and J 4 bases; bases outside gene matches: 7. From germline, CDR1 is SQVTM and CDR2 ANQGSEA. The CDR3 is 15 amino acids. CDR3 in DNA: TGCAGCGTTGAAACGGGACTAGCGATCGGAGAGACCCAGTACTTC. The encoded protein is CSVETGLAIGETQYF.

V gene TRBV5-5 combines with J gene TRBJ2-7; either TRBD1 or TRBD2 may fit D (6 bases each). Germline loops: CDR1 SGHKS, CDR2 YYEKEE (reference sequence). This CDR3 contains 14 residues. V was shortened by 1 base and J by 3 bases, with 11 bases between the two germline ends. The CDR3 region has the DNA TGTGCCAGCAGCTTGAAAGGGGGGCACTACGAGCAGTACTTC. It encodes CASSLKGGHYEQYF.

The chain has TRBV7-9 and TRBJ2-7; TRBD1 is a possible D gene (6 bases). The V gene's germline CDR1 is SEHNR and CDR2 FQNEAQ (reference sequence). This CDR3 has 15 amino acids. The V gene lost 2 bases and the J gene lost 3 bases, with 14 bases spanning the gap. This chain's CDR3 is CASSLNRAKVYEQYF. DNA of the CDR3: TGTGCCAGCAGCTTAAACAGGGCAAAGGTCTACGAGCAGTACTTC.

The gene calls are TRBV11-2 and TRBJ1-1, with 10 bases that match TRBD1. Trimming cost V 7 bases and J 5 bases; bases outside gene matches: 16. The CDR3 contains 17 residues. Germline V gene lookup returns CDR1 SGHAT and CDR2 FQNNGV. CDR3 in DNA: TGTGCCAGCACTTCTAGGTCGGGACAGGGGCCGGGAACTGAAGCTTTCTTT. This gives the protein CASTSRSGQGPGTEAFF.

This chain links TRBV2 with TRBJ2-2, with 8 nucleotides matching TRBD1. Germline CDR1 reads SNHLY; CDR2 reads FYNNEI. The CDR3 has 12 amino acids. V shed 9 bases and J 6 bases; nucleotides not matched to a gene: 3. The CDR3 spells CASDRGPGELFF. For the CDR3, the DNA is TGTGCCAGTGACAGGGGTCCCGGGGAGCTGTTTTTT.

V usage is TRBV6-5 and J usage is TRBJ2-5; no reliable D call. Trimming pared 2 bases from V and 1 base from J, leaving 5 bases between. This CDR3 has 13 residues. CDR1 is MNHEY and CDR2 is SVGAGI in the germline V gene. The chain's CDR3 is CASSYKVQETQYF. The CDR3 coding sequence is TGTGCCAGCAGTTACAAGGTCCAAGAGACCCAGTACTTC.

The gene calls are TRBV25-1 and TRBJ2-1, with D hard to call. Germline assignment: CDR1 MGHDK and CDR2 SYGVNS. Trimming cost V 1 base and J 4 bases, with 11 bases left between them. This CDR3 region has 15 residues. CDR3 in amino acids: CASSEFPGLYNEQFF. CDR3 bases: TGTGCCAGCAGTGAATTTCCAGGTCTATACAATGAGCAGTTCTTC. Supplemented by reference TRBV25-1 and TRBJ2-1, the full variable domain reads EADIYQTPRYLVIGTGKKITLECSQTMGHDKMYWYQQDPGMELHLIHYSYGVNSTEKGDLSSESTVSRIRTEHFPLTLESARPSHTSQYLCASSEFPGLYNEQFFGPGTRLTVL.

The chain has TRBV29-1 and TRBJ2-7; 9 bases are a match to TRBD1. J gave up 0 bases and V 4 bases, and 10 bases lay outside the gene matches. The CDR3 runs 16 residues. Germline V gene data show CDR1 as SQVTM and CDR2 as ANQGSEA. CDR3 sequence: CSVGKRDRASSYEQYF. The DNA of the CDR3 is TGCAGCGTTGGAAAACGGGACAGGGCAAGCTCCTACGAGCAGTACTTC.

Remarks on this clone: Other DNA sequences from this sample encode an identical CDR3 as well. The chain joins TRBV19 to TRBJ2-7; D perhaps matches TRBD1 (5 bases). The germline V gene has CDR1 LNHDA and CDR2 SQIVND (reference sequence). This CDR3 has 13 residues. V lost 3 bases to trimming and J lost 0 bases, with 6 bases between them. The CDR3 region is CASSIQGSYEQYF. The CDR3 DNA reads as TGTGCCAGTAGTATCCAGGGCTCCTACGAGCAGTACTTC.

CDR3 DNA sequence: TGCGCCAGCAGCTTCGGCATGGGGGGGACTTTACAAGAGACCCAGTACTTC. Translated, it gives CASSFGMGGTLQETQYF. The rearrangement joins TRBV5-1 to TRBJ2-5, with TRBD2 identical over 7 bases. V shed 2 bases, J shed 2 bases, and the junction held 12 bases outside the gene matches. Germline CDR1 is SGHRS and CDR2 is YFSETQ. The CDR3 runs to 17 residues.

The J gene is TRBJ2-5, the V gene TRBV7-3, with 9 bases identical to TRBD1. This CDR3 has 15 residues. Looked up from germline, CDR1 is SGHTA and CDR2 is FQGTGA. Losses at the gene ends were 5 bases for V and 5 bases for J; bases not matched to a gene: 9. For the CDR3, the DNA is TGTGCCAGCAGCCCGCACAGGGGGCCGGGGGAGACCCAGTACTTC. Translating gives CASSPHRGPGETQYF. Using reference TRBV7-3 and TRBJ2-5 for the parts outside the CDR3, the full variable domain is GAGVSQTPSNKVTEKGKYVELRCDPISGHTALYWYRQSLGQGPEFLIYFQGTGAADDSGLPNDRFFAVRPEGSVSTLKIQRTERGDSAVYLCASSPHRGPGETQYFGPGTRLLVL.

V is TRBV7-9 and J is TRBJ1-3; TRBD1 might be the D (6 bases). CDR1 and CDR2 from the germline V gene are SEHNR and FQNEAQ (reference sequence). CDR3 length: 16 amino acids. The V end was cut by 1 base, the J end by 3 bases, with 13 bases between. CDR3 bases: TGTGCCAGCAGCTTAGGGACAGCACCGCTTGGAAACACCATATATTTT. The encoded protein is CASSLGTAPLGNTIYF.

The CDR3 sequence: CASSSAVSGPYNEQFF. In DNA, the CDR3 is TGCGCCAGCAGCTCCGCGGTTAGCGGGCCCTACAATGAGCAGTTCTTC. The chain has TRBV5-1 and TRBJ2-1, with 7 bases that match TRBD2. J was trimmed by 2 bases and V by 3 bases; bases with no gene match: 8. The V gene's germline CDR1 is SGHRS and CDR2 YFSETQ. The CDR3 length is 16 residues.

This clone was seen only once. The chain carries TRBV5-4 and TRBJ2-7, with D perhaps TRBD2 (6 bases). Germline assignment: CDR1 SGHNT and CDR2 YYREEE (reference sequence). The CDR3 covers 14 residues. V was clipped by 4 bases and J by 0 bases, with 11 bases between them. The CDR3 DNA reads TGTGCCAGCAGCCGGGACTCGATCTCCTACGAGCAGTACTTC. As protein: CASSRDSISYEQYF.

This rearrangement joins TRBV18 to TRBJ2-7; 9 positions agree with TRBD2. Germline V gene data show CDR1 as KGHSH and CDR2 as LQKENI. CDR3 length equals 15 residues. V was clipped by 4 bases and J by 0 bases; unmatched bases: 4. The CDR3 bases are TGTGCCAGCTCACGTAGCGGGGGCCTCTCCTACGAGCAGTACTTC. Its protein is CASSRSGGLSYEQYF.

V usage is TRBV9 and J usage is TRBJ1-1, with D possibly being TRBD1 (6 bases). This CDR3 has 12 amino acids. The germline V gene encodes CDR1 SGDLS and CDR2 YYNGEE. With 5 bases removed from V and 4 bases from J, the gap between germline ends came to 9 bases. The CDR3 sequence: CASRTGVTEAFF. The CDR3 nucleotides are TGTGCCAGCAGGACAGGAGTCACTGAAGCTTTCTTT.

The J gene is TRBJ2-7, the V gene TRBV6-5; 8 nucleotides align to TRBD1. The CDR3 contains 13 residues. Per germline, CDR1 MNHEY and CDR2 SVGAGI. J was trimmed by 4 bases and V by 11 bases; bases with no gene match: 10. The DNA of the CDR3 is TGTGCCGTACAGGGGACAGGTTTTTACGAGCAGTACTTC. Translating gives CAVQGTGFYEQYF.

This clone occurred once. The CDR3 is CASSFLTLKAKNIQYF. The CDR3 nucleotides read TGTGCCAGCAGCTTCCTTACGTTAAAAGCCAAAAACATTCAGTACTTC. The rearrangement joins TRBV11-2 to TRBJ2-4; no firm D call. Per the germline V gene, CDR1 is SGHAT and CDR2 is FQNNGV. The CDR3 extends over 16 amino acids. V lost 3 bases and J lost 0, with 12 bases in between.

J is TRBJ1-1 and V is TRBV14; possible D gene TRBD1, 5 bases. CDR1 and CDR2 from the germline V gene are SGHDN and FVKESK. The germline V and J ends were trimmed by 0 bases and 5 bases, with 13 bases remaining between them. The CDR3 spans 15 residues. The CDR3: CASSQERGGGTEAFF. As DNA, the CDR3 is TGTGCCAGCAGCCAAGAGAGGGGTGGTGGAACTGAAGCTTTCTTT.

The rearrangement links TRBV28 to TRBJ2-7; TRBD1 matches 9 bases. Germline assignment: CDR1 MDHEN and CDR2 SYDVKM. Losses at the gene ends were 6 bases for V and 2 bases for J; bases not matched to a gene: 8. The CDR3 is 15 residues long. In DNA, the CDR3 is TGTGCCAGCAGCCCACAGGGGGCGAATCCCTACGAGCAGTACTTC. Translating gives CASSPQGANPYEQYF.

This clone was seen only once. The same CDR3 can be traced to other DNA sequences in this sample. This chain links TRBV6-5 with TRBJ2-7, with unresolved D. CDR1 and CDR2 (germline): MNHEY, SVGAGI. There are 15 residues in the CDR3. V gave up 0 bases and J gave up 0 bases, with 9 bases separating them. Written as DNA, the CDR3 is TGTGCCAGCAGTTACTCCCGTATCAGCTCCTACGAGCAGTACTTC. It is translated as CASSYSRISSYEQYF.

This chain connects TRBV28 to TRBJ2-7, with D possibly TRBD2 on 5 matching bases. The ends were cut back, 4 bases at V and 2 bases at J, with 21 bases in the middle. Per the germline V gene, CDR1 is MDHEN and CDR2 is SYDVKM. This CDR3 is built from 17 residues. Here the CDR3 DNA reads TGTGCCAGCAGTTCCCCGAGGGTCCCTTTGGGGACCTACGAGCAGTACTTC. Amino acid sequence: CASSSPRVPLGTYEQYF.

The chain is built from TRBV7-2 and TRBJ1-5; D gene unclear. The V gene lost 1 base and the J gene lost 4 bases, with 11 bases spanning the gap. The germline CDR1 and CDR2 sequences are SGHTA and FQGNSA. This CDR3 has 15 amino acids. The CDR3 spells CASSLEFWGNQPQHF. CDR3 in DNA: TGTGCCAGCAGCTTAGAGTTTTGGGGAAATCAGCCCCAGCATTTT.

This sequence joins TRBV5-1 and TRBJ2-6, with D possibly TRBD1 on 6 matching bases. The V end lost 4 bases, the J end lost 1 base, and 9 bases lay between the germline ends. Germline CDR1 reads SGHRS; CDR2 reads YFSETQ. This CDR3 is built from 15 residues. CDR3 nucleotide sequence: TGCGCCAGCAGCGGAACAGGGTCTGGGGCCAACGTCCTGACTTTC. Its protein product is CASSGTGSGANVLTF.

The rearrangement uses TRBV28 and TRBJ2-1; no reliable D call. Germline CDR1 and CDR2: MDHEN and SYDVKM. The ends were cut back, 9 bases at V and 4 bases at J, with 16 bases in the middle. This CDR3 spans 14 amino acids. Written as DNA, the CDR3 is TGTGCCAGTGGCCCCCCGGGCCCATACAATGAGCAGTTCTTC. This translates into CASGPPGPYNEQFF.

The V and J genes are TRBV6-5 and TRBJ2-2, with 8 bases aligning to TRBD2. The CDR3 has 15 residues. Trimming at V came to 0 bases and at J to 4 bases, leaving 1 base not matched to a gene. Germline CDR1 is MNHEY and CDR2 is SVGAGI. The CDR3 DNA sequence: TGTGCCAGCAGTTACTCAGCGGGAGTCACCGGGGAGCTGTTTTTT. Amino acids: CASSYSAGVTGELFF.